The 10 T cell receptor beta chains below come from one sample, sequenced in a study of Ad26.COV2.S vaccination and SARS-CoV-2 variants. Stated treatment: roughly 19 received Ad26.COV2.S at low or high dose, single or two shots; roughly 5 received placebo; per-sample allocation not given. Material that was analyzed had been drawn on day 63 after the first vaccine or placebo injection. Method: immunoSEQ multiplex PCR; TCRdb's copy keeps in-frame clones and lacks some. The table has about 320,000 clones, almost 90% seen once. Sample: peripheral blood, taken in a trial of Ad26.COV2.S vaccine versus placebo. The origin of the receptors is a person between 18 and 65 years old who received the Ad26.COV2.S COVID-19 vaccine or a placebo.

This chain joins TRBV9 and TRBJ1-1; TRBD1 agrees at 7 bases. Unmatched junction bases numbered 10, after V lost 0 bases and J lost 2 bases. CDR3 length: 17 residues. Germline CDR1 is SGDLS and CDR2 is YYNGEE. CDR3 coding DNA: TGTGCCAGCAGCGTAGGGGAGACAGGGCCCATAAACACTGAAGCTTTCTTT. Translation gives CASSVGETGPINTEAFF.

The table lists this clone with a count of one. This sequence joins TRBV12-3 or TRBV12-4 and TRBJ1-6; D not certain. V was trimmed by 3 bases and J by 8 bases, leaving 5 bases between them. The CDR3 is made up of 12 amino acids. The CDR3 reads CASSFGDSPLHF. As DNA, the CDR3 is TGTGCCAGCAGTTTCGGGGATTCACCCCTCCACTTT.

The count of this clone is one. This chain uses TRBV9 with TRBJ2-1; 10 nucleotides line up with TRBD2. After removal of 0 bases from V and 4 bases from J, the junction contained 4 bases not matched to a gene. CDR1 and CDR2 (germline): SGDLS, YYNGEE. The CDR3 is made up of 16 amino acids. Written as DNA, the CDR3 is TGTGCCAGCAGCGTAGGGGCTAGCGGGGGTTACAATGAGCAGTTCTTC. Protein sequence: CASSVGASGGYNEQFF.

The chain has TRBV7-9 and TRBJ1-1; tentative D call: TRBD1 (5 bases). The germline V gene has CDR1 SEHNR and CDR2 FQNEAQ (reference sequence). Trimming pared 5 bases from V and 5 bases from J, leaving 15 bases between. The CDR3 length is 14 residues. The CDR3 loop is CASSLSWGDTEAFF. CDR3 nucleotide sequence: TGTGCCAGCAGCCTTAGTTGGGGGGATACTGAAGCTTTCTTT. Filled out from reference TRBV7-9 and TRBJ1-1, the complete variable domain reads DTGVSQNPRHKITKRGQNVTFRCDPISEHNRLYWYRQTLGQGPEFLTYFQNEAQLEKSRLLSDRFSAERPKGSFSTLEIQRTEQGDSAMYLCASSLSWGDTEAFFGQGTRLTVV.

The chain carries TRBV3-1 (or the pseudogene TRBV3-2) and TRBJ1-2; the D gene is possibly TRBD1 (5 bases). CDR1 LGHDT and CDR2 YNNKEL come from the germline V gene (reference sequence). V dropped 5 bases and J dropped 2 bases, with 12 bases sitting between them. The CDR3 extends over 14 amino acids. CDR3 nucleotides: TGTGCCAGCAGCTACGTGGGGGAGAACTATGGCTACACCTTC. Encoded protein: CASSYVGENYGYTF.

This chain joins TRBV25-1 and TRBJ2-3; TRBD2 aligns across 11 bases. V lost 7 bases to trimming and J lost 4 bases; unmatched junction nucleotides: 13. The V gene's germline CDR1 is MGHDK and CDR2 SYGVNS. The CDR3 totals 17 residues. The CDR3 loop is CASTGTSGRAGADTQYF. The CDR3 bases are TGTGCCAGCACCGGGACTAGCGGAAGAGCGGGGGCAGATACGCAGTATTTT. Based on the CDR3 plus reference TRBV25-1 and TRBJ2-3, the full variable domain is EADIYQTPRYLVIGTGKKITLECSQTMGHDKMYWYQQDPGMELHLIHYSYGVNSTEKGDLSSESTVSRIRTEHFPLTLESARPSHTSQYLCASTGTSGRAGADTQYFGPGTRLTVL.

The gene calls are TRBV11-2 and TRBJ2-7, with TRBD2 as a possible D gene (5 bases). V lost 6 bases, J lost 1 base, and 7 bases lay in between. The CDR3 extends over 12 amino acids. Germline V gene data show CDR1 as SGHAT and CDR2 as FQNNGV. CDR3 in amino acids: CASRGVSYEQYF. CDR3 in DNA: TGTGCCAGCAGGGGAGTTTCCTACGAGCAGTACTTC.

This chain links TRBV12-3 or TRBV12-4 with TRBJ1-1; D is unclear. With 10 bases removed from V and 1 base from J, the gap between germline ends came to 13 bases. The CDR3 extends over 13 amino acids. The CDR3 spells CATWEVGNTEAFF. The CDR3 coding sequence is TGTGCCACTTGGGAGGTAGGGAACACTGAAGCTTTCTTT.

This clone was recorded once. The rearrangement uses TRBV5-1 and TRBJ2-1; 7 bases align to TRBD2. The junction had 5 bases not matched to a gene; V was cut back by 1 base and J by 4 bases. The germline gives CDR1 SGHRS, CDR2 YFSETQ. CDR3 length: 15 residues. In nucleotides, the CDR3 is TGCGCCAGCAGCTTGCTAGCGGAGAGTTACAATGAGCAGTTCTTC. Protein product: CASSLLAESYNEQFF.

A single count supports this clone. The rearrangement joins TRBV28 to TRBJ1-3; 7 bases map to TRBD1. Trimming at V came to 3 bases and at J to 8 bases, leaving 10 bases not matched to a gene. The CDR3 extends over 15 amino acids. Germline loops: CDR1 MDHEN, CDR2 SYDVKM. In DNA, the CDR3 is TGTGCCAGCAGTTTGTCTCTCGACAGGGACGACACCATATATTTT. Amino acid sequence: CASSLSLDRDDTIYF.